The entry that follows covers one T cell receptor (beta chain) sequence. The entry originates in a study of T cell responses to AZD1222 COVID-19 vaccine. The repertoire was sequenced with immunoSEQ multiplex PCR; TCRdb's copy has only in-frame clones and lacks some. The data show around 100,000 clones, 75% to 90% seen once. The source of this sequence is an adult in good health. The sample was peripheral blood, taken on day 0 of AZD1222 vaccination.

Here the CDR3 reads CASSQESYPTDTQYF. CDR3 DNA: TGTGCCAGCAGCCAAGAAAGCTACCCCACAGATACGCAGTATTTT. The chain combines TRBV4-2 with TRBJ2-3; D gene unclear. The germline V gene encodes CDR1 LGHNA and CDR2 YNFKEQ. The CDR3 loop spans 15 amino acids. V dropped 0 bases and J dropped 2 bases, with 9 bases sitting between them.